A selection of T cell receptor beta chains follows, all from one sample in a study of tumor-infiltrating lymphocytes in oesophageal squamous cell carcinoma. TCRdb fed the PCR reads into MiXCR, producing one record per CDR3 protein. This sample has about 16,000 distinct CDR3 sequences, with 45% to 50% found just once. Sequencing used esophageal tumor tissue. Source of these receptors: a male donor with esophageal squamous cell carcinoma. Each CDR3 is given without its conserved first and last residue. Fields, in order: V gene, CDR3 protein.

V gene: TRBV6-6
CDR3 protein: ASSYGREFWETQY

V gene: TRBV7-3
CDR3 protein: ASSHPGQGLHEQF

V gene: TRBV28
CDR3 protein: ASSQTRRGLSDTQY

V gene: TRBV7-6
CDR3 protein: ASSLPSSNEQY

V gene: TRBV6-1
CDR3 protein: ASSPLGVAGKDTQY

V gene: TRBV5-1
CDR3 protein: ASSFVAWSTDTQY

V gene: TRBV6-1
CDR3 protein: ASTSLAGSYNEQY

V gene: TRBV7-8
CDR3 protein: ASSLTGVYNEQF

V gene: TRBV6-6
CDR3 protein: ASSYSILGTGALQLGNEQY

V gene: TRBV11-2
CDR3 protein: ASNMDSWLAGSVEQF

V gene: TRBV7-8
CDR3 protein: ASSRTVLSTDTQY

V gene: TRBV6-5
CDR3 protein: ASKASWGSYNEQF